This TCR beta chain is from a study of preoperative IRX-2 immunotherapy in early breast cancer. This sample's treatment: preoperative locoregional IRX-2 cytokine immunotherapy. Patients received preoperative, locoregional IRX-2 cytokine immunotherapy in a phase Ib study. CDR3 length: 13 residues. V was trimmed by 4 bases and J by 7 bases, leaving 14 bases between them. The germline gives CDR1 MNHGY, CDR2 SAAAGT. Measured with immunoSEQ multiplex PCR; TCRdb has only the in-frame clones, and not every one. Of more than 250 clones in the sample, approximately 84% were seen once. The chain carries TRBV6-8 and TRBJ2-7; D is undetermined. This TCR was recovered from a human donor with breast cancer. This specimen was acquired from a patient treated with IRX-2 immunotherapy. In DNA form, the CDR3 reads TGTGCCAGCAGTTTCACATCGGCGGCTGAGCAGTACTTC. It translates to CASSFTSAAEQYF.